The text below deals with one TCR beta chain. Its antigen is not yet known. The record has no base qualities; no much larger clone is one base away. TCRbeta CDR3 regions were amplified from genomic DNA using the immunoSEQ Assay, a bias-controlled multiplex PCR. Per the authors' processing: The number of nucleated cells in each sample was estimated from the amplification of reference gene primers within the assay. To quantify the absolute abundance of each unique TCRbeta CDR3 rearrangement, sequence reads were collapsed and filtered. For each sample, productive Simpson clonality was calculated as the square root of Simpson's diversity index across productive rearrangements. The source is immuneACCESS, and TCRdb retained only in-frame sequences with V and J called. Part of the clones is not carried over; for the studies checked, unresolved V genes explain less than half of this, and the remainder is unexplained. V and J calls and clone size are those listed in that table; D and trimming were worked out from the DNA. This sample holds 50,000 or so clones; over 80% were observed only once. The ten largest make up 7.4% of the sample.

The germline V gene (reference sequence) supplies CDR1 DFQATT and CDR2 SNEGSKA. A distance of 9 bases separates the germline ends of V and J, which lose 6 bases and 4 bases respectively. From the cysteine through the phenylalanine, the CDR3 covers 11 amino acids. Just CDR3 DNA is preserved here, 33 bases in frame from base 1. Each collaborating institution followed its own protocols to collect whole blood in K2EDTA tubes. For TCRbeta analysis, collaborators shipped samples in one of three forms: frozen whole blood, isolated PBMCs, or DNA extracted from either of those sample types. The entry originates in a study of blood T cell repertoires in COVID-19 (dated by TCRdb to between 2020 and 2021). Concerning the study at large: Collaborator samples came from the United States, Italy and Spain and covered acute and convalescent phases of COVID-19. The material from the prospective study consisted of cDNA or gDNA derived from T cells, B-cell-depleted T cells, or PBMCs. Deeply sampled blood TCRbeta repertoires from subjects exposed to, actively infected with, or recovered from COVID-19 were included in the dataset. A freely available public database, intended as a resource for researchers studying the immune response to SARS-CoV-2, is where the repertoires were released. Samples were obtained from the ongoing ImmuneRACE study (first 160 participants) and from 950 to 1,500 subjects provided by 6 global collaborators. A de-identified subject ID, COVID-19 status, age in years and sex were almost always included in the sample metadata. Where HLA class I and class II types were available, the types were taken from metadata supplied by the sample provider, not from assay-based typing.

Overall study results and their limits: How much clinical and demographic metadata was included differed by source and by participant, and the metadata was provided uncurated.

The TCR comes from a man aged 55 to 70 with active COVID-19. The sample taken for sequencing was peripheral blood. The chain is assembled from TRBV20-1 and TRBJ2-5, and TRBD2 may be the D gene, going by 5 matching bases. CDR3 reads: CSALAPETQYF. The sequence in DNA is TGCAGTGCCCTAGCCCCAGAGACCCAGTACTTC.